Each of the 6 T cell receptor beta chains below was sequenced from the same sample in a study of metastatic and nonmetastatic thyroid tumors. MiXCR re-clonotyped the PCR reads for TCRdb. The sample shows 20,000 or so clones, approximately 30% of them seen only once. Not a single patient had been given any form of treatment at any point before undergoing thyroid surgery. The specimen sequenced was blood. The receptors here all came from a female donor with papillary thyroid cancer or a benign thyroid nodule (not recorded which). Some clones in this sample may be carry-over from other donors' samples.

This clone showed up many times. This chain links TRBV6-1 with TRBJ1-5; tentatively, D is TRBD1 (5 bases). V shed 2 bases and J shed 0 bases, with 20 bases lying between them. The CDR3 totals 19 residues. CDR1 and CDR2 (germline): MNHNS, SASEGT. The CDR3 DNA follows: TGTGCCAGCAGTGAATTGGGGGGGGACGCAGGTTATAGCAATCAGCCCCAGCATTTT. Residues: CASSELGGDAGYSNQPQHF.

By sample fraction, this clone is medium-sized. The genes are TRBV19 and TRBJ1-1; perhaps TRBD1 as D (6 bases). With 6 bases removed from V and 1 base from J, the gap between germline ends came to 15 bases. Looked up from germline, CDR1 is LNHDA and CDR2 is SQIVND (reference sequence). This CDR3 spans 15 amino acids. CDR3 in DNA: TGTGCCAGTAGAACGGTCGGACAGAGGAACACTGAAGCTTTCTTT. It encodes CASRTVGQRNTEAFF.

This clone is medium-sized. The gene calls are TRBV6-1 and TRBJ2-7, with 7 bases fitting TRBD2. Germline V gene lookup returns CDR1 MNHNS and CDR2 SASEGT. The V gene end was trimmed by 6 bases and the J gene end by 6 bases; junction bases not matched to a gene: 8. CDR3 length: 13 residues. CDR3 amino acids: CASRRAREGEQYF. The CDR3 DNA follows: TGTGCCAGCAGACGAGCCAGGGAGGGCGAGCAGTACTTC.

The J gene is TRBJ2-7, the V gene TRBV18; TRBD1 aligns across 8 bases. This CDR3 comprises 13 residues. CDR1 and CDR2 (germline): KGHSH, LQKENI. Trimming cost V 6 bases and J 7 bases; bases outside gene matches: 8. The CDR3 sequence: CASSADRGGEQYF. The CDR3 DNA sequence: TGTGCCAGCTCGGCTGACAGGGGCGGGGAGCAGTACTTC.

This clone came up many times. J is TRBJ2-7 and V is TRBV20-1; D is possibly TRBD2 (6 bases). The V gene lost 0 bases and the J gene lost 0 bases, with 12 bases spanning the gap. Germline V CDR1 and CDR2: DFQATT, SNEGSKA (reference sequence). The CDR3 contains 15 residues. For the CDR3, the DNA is TGCAGTGCTAGAGATAAGGACTACAGCTCCTACGAGCAGTACTTC. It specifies CSARDKDYSSYEQYF.

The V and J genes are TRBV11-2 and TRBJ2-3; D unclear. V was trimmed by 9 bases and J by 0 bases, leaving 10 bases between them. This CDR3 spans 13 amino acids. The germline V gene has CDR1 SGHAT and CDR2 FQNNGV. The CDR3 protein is CASHVTSTDTQYF. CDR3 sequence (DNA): TGTGCCAGTCACGTAACTAGCACAGATACGCAGTATTTT.